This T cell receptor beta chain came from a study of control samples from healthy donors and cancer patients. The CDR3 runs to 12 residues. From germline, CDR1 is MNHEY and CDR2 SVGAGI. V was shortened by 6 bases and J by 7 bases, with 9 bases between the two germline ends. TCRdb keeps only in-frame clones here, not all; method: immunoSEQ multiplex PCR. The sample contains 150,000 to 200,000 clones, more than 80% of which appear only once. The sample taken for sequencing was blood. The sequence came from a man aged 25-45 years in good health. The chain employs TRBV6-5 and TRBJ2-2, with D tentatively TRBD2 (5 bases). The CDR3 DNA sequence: TGTGCCAGCAGGCCGGGAATCGGGGAGCTGTTTTTT. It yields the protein CASRPGIGELFF.